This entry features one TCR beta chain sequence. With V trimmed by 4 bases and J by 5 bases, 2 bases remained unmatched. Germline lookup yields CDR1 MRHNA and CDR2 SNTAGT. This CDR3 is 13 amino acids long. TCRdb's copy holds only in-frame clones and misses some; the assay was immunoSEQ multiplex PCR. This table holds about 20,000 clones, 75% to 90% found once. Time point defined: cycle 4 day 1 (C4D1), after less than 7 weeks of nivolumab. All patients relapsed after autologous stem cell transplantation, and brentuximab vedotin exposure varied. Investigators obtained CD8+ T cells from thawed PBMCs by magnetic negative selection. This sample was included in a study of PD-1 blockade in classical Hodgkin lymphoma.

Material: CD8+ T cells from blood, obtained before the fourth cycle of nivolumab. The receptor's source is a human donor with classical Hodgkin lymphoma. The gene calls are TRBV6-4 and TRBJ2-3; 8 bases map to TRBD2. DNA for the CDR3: TGTGCCAGCAGTGCGGGGGGGCAAGATACGCAGTATTTT. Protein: CASSAGGQDTQYF.